A single sample gave rise to the 15 T cell receptor beta chains below, sequenced in a study of Graves' ophthalmopathy and Graves' hyperthyroidism. Transcripts of RNA were the source for amplifying TCR beta CDR3 regions. A first-round RT-PCR used HTBI primers, followed by a second-round multiplex PCR. A single record per CDR3 protein comes from TCRdb applying MiXCR to the multiplex PCR reads. The table has roughly 480,000 distinct CDR3 sequences, approximately 15% seen once. The sample consisted of blood. These receptors came from a woman under 40 with Graves' ophthalmopathy.

The V gene is TRBV7-9, the J gene TRBJ1-6; 9 nucleotides match TRBD1. Per the germline V gene, CDR1 is SEHNR and CDR2 is FQNEAQ (reference sequence). The V segment lost 6 bases and the J segment 7 bases; nucleotides outside the gene matches: 16. The CDR3 is 18 residues long. CDR3 amino acids: CASSRGQGGSQSNSPLHF. CDR3 bases: TGTGCCAGCAGTAGGGGACAGGGTGGGTCTCAATCGAATTCACCCCTCCACTTT.

This clonotype occurred a few times. J is TRBJ2-3 and V is TRBV19, with D possibly TRBD1 on 6 matching bases. Trimming removed 4 bases at V and 2 bases at J, with 10 bases between. Germline V gene lookup returns CDR1 LNHDA and CDR2 SQIVND (reference sequence). The CDR3 is made up of 14 amino acids. CDR3 residues: CASSTRTDTDTQYF. CDR3 nucleotide sequence: TGTGCCAGTAGTACGAGGACAGACACAGATACGCAGTATTTT.

This clonotype has only a few counts. The chain links TRBV5-1 to TRBJ1-1; D is possibly TRBD1 (6 bases). This CDR3 spans 12 amino acids. V gave up 5 bases and J gave up 4 bases, with 9 bases separating them. The germline CDR1 and CDR2 sequences are SGHRS and YFSETQ. CDR3: CASRIGGTEAFF. CDR3 sequence (DNA): TGCGCCAGCAGGATAGGGGGCACTGAAGCTTTCTTT. The variable domain in full, completed from reference TRBV5-1 and TRBJ1-1, reads KAGVTQTPRYLIKTRGQQVTLSCSPISGHRSVSWYQQTPGQGLQFLFEYFSETQRNKGNFPGRFSGRQFSNSRSEMNVSTLELGDSALYLCASRIGGTEAFFGQGTRLTVV.

In this sample, this clonotype turned up many times. The rearrangement links TRBV12-3 or TRBV12-4 to TRBJ2-5, with a weak D call TRBD1 (6 bases). This CDR3 spans 14 amino acids. The V end lost 5 bases, the J end lost 2 bases, and 12 bases lay between the germline ends. CDR3 sequence: CASSATTGQETQYF. The CDR3 DNA reads as TGTGCCAGCAGTGCAACCACAGGGCAAGAGACCCAGTACTTC.

J is TRBJ1-1 and V is TRBV18, with D unclear. Between the trimmed V and J ends, which lost 2 bases and 1 base, there was a span of 11 bases. The CDR3 sequence is 15 residues long. CDR1 is KGHSH, CDR2 LQKENI, per germline. CDR3 sequence: CASSPNEGRNTEAFF. The DNA for the CDR3 is TGTGCCAGCTCACCAAATGAAGGGCGGAACACTGAAGCTTTCTTT. The full variable domain, completed using reference TRBV18 and TRBJ1-1, is NAGVMQNPRHLVRRRGQEARLRCSPMKGHSHVYWYRQLPEEGLKFMVYLQKENIIDESGMPKERFSAEFPKEGPSILRIQQVVRGDSAAYFCASSPNEGRNTEAFFGQGTRLTVV.

This clonotype was found many times. The V call is TRBV29-1, the J call TRBJ1-1; the D is unclear. Per the germline V gene, CDR1 is SQVTM and CDR2 is ANQGSEA. With 4 bases removed from V and 5 bases from J, the gap between germline ends came to 14 bases. The CDR3 extends over 13 amino acids. CDR3 protein: CSVGVGLGTEAFF. CDR3 nucleotides: TGCAGCGTTGGAGTGGGCCTGGGAACTGAAGCTTTCTTT.

Comments on this clonotype: Being one base from a much bigger clone, this may be a read error. V and J are TRBV6-2 or TRBV6-3 and TRBJ2-5; 10 positions agree with TRBD2. CDR3 size: 15 residues. Germline CDR1 is MNHEY and CDR2 is SVGEGT. CDR3 sequence reads: CASSYALAGEEAQYF. CDR3 nucleotides: TGTGCCAGCAGTTATGCGCTAGCGGGAGAAGAGGCCCAGTACTTC.

This clonotype was observed many times. A much larger clone lies one base from this, so it may be a read error. The V call is TRBV6-1, the J call TRBJ1-1; maybe TRBD1 (6 bases). The CDR3 totals 13 residues. V lost 7 bases and J lost 1, with 10 bases in between. The germline gives CDR1 MNHNS, CDR2 SASEGT. In nucleotides, the CDR3 is TGTGCCAGCACCAGGACAGCGAACACTGAAGCTTTCTTT. This sequence encodes CASTRTANTEAFF.

The chain employs TRBV9 and TRBJ1-5; D gene ambiguous. This CDR3 has 12 residues. Trimming cost V 7 bases and J 6 bases, with 11 bases left between them. Germline V lookup: CDR1 SGDLS, CDR2 YYNGEE. This chain's CDR3 is CASGTEVQPQHF. Here the CDR3 DNA reads TGTGCCAGCGGTACAGAGGTTCAGCCCCAGCATTTT.

This clonotype was seen at least ten times. The V gene is TRBV4-1, the J gene TRBJ2-2; 13 bases are a match to TRBD2. From germline, CDR1 is MGHRA and CDR2 YSYEKL. J lost 12 bases, V lost 2 bases, and 9 bases had no gene match. The CDR3 is 16 residues long. CDR3 residues: CASSQHYGLAGAKLFF. CDR3 bases: TGCGCCAGCAGCCAACATTACGGACTAGCGGGGGCAAAGCTGTTTTTT.

This clonotype was seen more than once but under ten times. The rearrangement links TRBV7-9 to TRBJ1-2, with 7 bases matching TRBD1. The CDR3 spans 14 residues. V lost 6 bases, J lost 3 bases, and 7 bases stayed unmatched. Germline values: CDR1 SEHNR, CDR2 FQNEAQ (reference sequence). CDR3 sequence (DNA): TGTGCCAGCAGATTAAATCAGGGGGACTATGGCTACACCTTC. Its translation: CASRLNQGDYGYTF.

The V and J genes are TRBV11-1 and TRBJ1-1; D possibly corresponds to TRBD1 (5 bases). Germline V CDR1 and CDR2: SGHAT, FQDESV (reference sequence). V gave up 5 bases and J gave up 5 bases, with 12 bases separating them. The CDR3 spans 13 residues. The CDR3 region is CASSPRAGTEAFF. The DNA of the CDR3 is TGTGCCAGCAGCCCCAGGGCTGGAACTGAAGCTTTCTTT. Using reference TRBV11-1 and TRBJ1-1 for the parts outside the CDR3, the full variable domain is EAEVAQSPRYKITEKSQAVAFWCDPISGHATLYWYRQILGQGPELLVQFQDESVVDDSQLPKDRFSAERLKGVDSTLKIQPAELGDSAMYLCASSPRAGTEAFFGQGTRLTVV.

This clonotype was recorded many times. The J gene is TRBJ1-5, the V gene TRBV20-1; no definite D call. This CDR3 is 13 amino acids long. Germline V gene lookup returns CDR1 DFQATT and CDR2 SNEGSKA (reference sequence). Trimming cost V 5 bases and J 8 bases, with 16 bases left between them. As DNA, the CDR3 is TGCAGTGCTCTGGACGGTGGCAAAGAGCCCCAGCATTTT. As protein: CSALDGGKEPQHF.

This clonotype has ten or more counts. V is TRBV6-1 and J is TRBJ2-7; 8 nucleotides align to TRBD1. The CDR3 is 16 amino acids. The V gene's germline CDR1 is MNHNS and CDR2 SASEGT. Unmatched junction bases numbered 9, after V lost 5 bases and J lost 0 bases. CDR3 nucleotide sequence: TGTGCCAGCAGTCGATTGACGGGACAGGTCTCCTACGAGCAGTACTTC. This translates into CASSRLTGQVSYEQYF.

This chain links TRBV6-1 with TRBJ2-7; D is undetermined. V was cut by 4 bases and J by 3 bases, with 10 bases left in between. The germline CDR1 and CDR2 sequences are MNHNS and SASEGT. The CDR3 runs to 13 residues. CDR3 loop: CASSVGRIYEQYF. The CDR3 region has the DNA TGTGCCAGCAGTGTAGGCAGGATCTACGAGCAGTACTTC.